Listed here are 5 T cell receptor beta chains from one sample, sequenced in a study of T cell changes during pregnancy in multiple sclerosis. Generated by immunoSEQ multiplex PCR, the TCRdb table keeps only in-frame clones and is missing some. The sample yields about 8,500 clones, approximately 90% seen once. This specimen was CD8+ T cells from peripheral blood mononuclear cells, taken in the first trimester of pregnancy. These receptors originate from a female donor in good health, enrolled as a control in a pregnancy study.

The rearrangement links TRBV9 to TRBJ2-2; D might be TRBD2 (5 bases). Trimming left V 0 bases short and J 4 bases short, with 13 bases between. Germline CDR1 and CDR2: SGDLS and YYNGEE. The CDR3 length is 16 residues. The CDR3 here is CASSVVSVTTTGELFF. CDR3 nucleotide sequence: TGTGCCAGCAGCGTAGTTAGCGTGACTACCACCGGGGAGCTGTTTTTT.

The V gene is TRBV7-9, the J gene TRBJ2-1, with 12 bases lining up with TRBD2. J lost 8 bases, V lost 0 bases, and 5 bases had no gene match. Germline CDR1 is SEHNR and CDR2 is FQNEAQ (reference sequence). The CDR3 is 16 amino acids. The CDR3 spells CASSLAPSGGADEQFF. The CDR3 DNA reads TGTGCCAGCAGCTTAGCCCCTAGCGGGGGGGCCGATGAGCAGTTCTTC.

This chain joins TRBV5-4 and TRBJ2-7, with D tentatively TRBD2 (5 bases). The CDR3 has 15 amino acids. Germline lookup yields CDR1 SGHNT and CDR2 YYREEE (reference sequence). The V gene lost 10 bases and the J gene lost 7 bases, with 27 bases spanning the gap. The CDR3 DNA reads TGTGCCGTCACAGAGCTAGACCTCACTCCGGGGGAGCAGTACTTC. This gives the protein CAVTELDLTPGEQYF.

The CDR3 DNA follows: TGCGCCAGCAGCTGGCAACCTAGCGGAGGAGACGAGCAGTACTTC. Translating gives CASSWQPSGGDEQYF. V is TRBV5-1 and J is TRBJ2-7; 7 nucleotides agree with TRBD2. V was pared by 3 bases and J by 5 bases, with 11 bases of the junction left unmatched. Germline V gene sequence: CDR1 SGHRS, CDR2 YFSETQ. The CDR3 has 15 amino acids.

The rearrangement links TRBV15 to TRBJ2-7, with 9 bases that match TRBD1. The V segment lost 0 bases and the J segment 3 bases; nucleotides outside the gene matches: 6. The germline V gene encodes CDR1 LNHNV and CDR2 YYDKDF (reference sequence). CDR3 length equals 16 residues. CDR3 nucleotide sequence: TGTGCCACCAGCAGAGACTACGGGACAGGGAGCTACGAGCAGTACTTC. Translated, it gives CATSRDYGTGSYEQYF. The variable domain in full, completed from reference TRBV15 and TRBJ2-7, reads DAMVIQNPRYQVTQFGKPVTLSCSQTLNHNVMYWYQQKSSQAPKLLFHYYDKDFNNEADTPDNFQSRRPNTSFCFLDIRSPGLGDTAMYLCATSRDYGTGSYEQYFGPGTRLTVT.